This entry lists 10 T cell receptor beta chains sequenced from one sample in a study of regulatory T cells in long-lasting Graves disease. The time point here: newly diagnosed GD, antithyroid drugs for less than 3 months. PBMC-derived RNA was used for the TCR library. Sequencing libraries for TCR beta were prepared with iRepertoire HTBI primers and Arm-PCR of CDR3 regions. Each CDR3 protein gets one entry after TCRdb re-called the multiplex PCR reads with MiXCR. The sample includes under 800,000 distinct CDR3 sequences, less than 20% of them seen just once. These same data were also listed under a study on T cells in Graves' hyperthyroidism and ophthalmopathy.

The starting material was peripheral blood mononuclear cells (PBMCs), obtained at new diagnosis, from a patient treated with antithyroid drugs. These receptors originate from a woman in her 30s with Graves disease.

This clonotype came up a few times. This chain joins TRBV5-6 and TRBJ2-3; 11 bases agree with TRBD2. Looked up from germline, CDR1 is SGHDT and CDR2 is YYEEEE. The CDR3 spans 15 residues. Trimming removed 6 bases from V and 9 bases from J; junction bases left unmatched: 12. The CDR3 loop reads CASNTLAGDSGTQYF. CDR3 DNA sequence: TGTGCCAGCAACACACTAGCGGGAGATTCGGGGACGCAGTATTTT. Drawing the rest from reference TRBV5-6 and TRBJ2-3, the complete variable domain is DAGVTQSPTHLIKTRGQQVTLRCSPKSGHDTVSWYQQALGQGPQFIFQYYEEEERQRGNFPDRFSGHQFPNYSSELNVNALLLGDSALYLCASNTLAGDSGTQYFGPGTRLTVL.

CDR3 in amino acids: CASRQKGTANEQFF. For the CDR3, the DNA is TGTGCCAGCAGACAGAAGGGGACAGCTAATGAGCAGTTCTTC. The chain recombines TRBV6-2 or TRBV6-3 with TRBJ2-1, with 7 bases matching TRBD1. The CDR3 is made up of 14 amino acids. Germline loops: CDR1 MNHEY, CDR2 SVGEGT. J was trimmed by 7 bases and V by 6 bases; bases with no gene match: 9.

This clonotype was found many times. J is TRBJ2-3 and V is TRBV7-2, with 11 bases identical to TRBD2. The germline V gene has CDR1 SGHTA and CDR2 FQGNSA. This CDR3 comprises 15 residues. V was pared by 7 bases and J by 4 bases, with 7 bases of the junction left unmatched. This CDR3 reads CASTVAGGPADTQYF. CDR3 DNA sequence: TGTGCCAGCACTGTAGCGGGAGGGCCAGCAGATACGCAGTATTTT.

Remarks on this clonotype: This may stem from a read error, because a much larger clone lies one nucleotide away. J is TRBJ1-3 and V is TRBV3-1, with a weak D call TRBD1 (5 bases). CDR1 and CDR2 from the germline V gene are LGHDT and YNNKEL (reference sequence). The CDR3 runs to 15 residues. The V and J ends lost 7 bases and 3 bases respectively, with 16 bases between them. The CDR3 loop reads CASILLRVNGNTIYF. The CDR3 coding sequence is TGTGCCAGCATCCTCCTCAGGGTGAATGGAAACACCATATATTTT.

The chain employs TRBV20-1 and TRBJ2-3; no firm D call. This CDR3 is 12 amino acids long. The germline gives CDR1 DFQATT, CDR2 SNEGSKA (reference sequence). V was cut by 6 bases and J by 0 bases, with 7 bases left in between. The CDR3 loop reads CSAPGSTDTQYF. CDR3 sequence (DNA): TGCAGTGCCCCAGGTAGCACAGATACGCAGTATTTT.

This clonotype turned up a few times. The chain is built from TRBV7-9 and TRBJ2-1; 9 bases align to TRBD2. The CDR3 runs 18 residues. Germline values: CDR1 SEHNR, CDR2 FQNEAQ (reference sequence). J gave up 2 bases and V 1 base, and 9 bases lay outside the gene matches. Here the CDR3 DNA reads TGTGCCAGCAGCTTAGTTGCGGGAGGGCCAATTGCCTACAATGAGCAGTTCTTC. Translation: CASSLVAGGPIAYNEQFF.

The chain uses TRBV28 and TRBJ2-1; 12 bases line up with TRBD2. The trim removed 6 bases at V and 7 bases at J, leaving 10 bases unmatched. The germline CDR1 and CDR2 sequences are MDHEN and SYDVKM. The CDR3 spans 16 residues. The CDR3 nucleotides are TGTGCCAGCAGCAACCCGACTAGCGGGAGTTTTAATGAGCAGTTCTTC. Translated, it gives CASSNPTSGSFNEQFF.

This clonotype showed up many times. CDR3 in amino acids: CASSRRSGENNEQFF. The CDR3 nucleotides are TGTGCCAGCAGTCGCAGGAGCGGGGAAAACAATGAGCAGTTCTTC. V usage is TRBV28 and J usage is TRBJ2-1; TRBD2 matches at 7 bases. Germline lookup yields CDR1 MDHEN and CDR2 SYDVKM. The CDR3 covers 15 residues. J was trimmed by 5 bases and V by 5 bases; bases with no gene match: 9.

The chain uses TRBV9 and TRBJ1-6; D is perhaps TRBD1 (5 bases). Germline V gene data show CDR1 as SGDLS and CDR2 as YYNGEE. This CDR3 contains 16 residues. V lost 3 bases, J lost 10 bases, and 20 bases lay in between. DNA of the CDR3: TGTGCCAGCAGCGCGGACTTCAGGGTGACTGCCTCACCCCTCCACTTT. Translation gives CASSADFRVTASPLHF.

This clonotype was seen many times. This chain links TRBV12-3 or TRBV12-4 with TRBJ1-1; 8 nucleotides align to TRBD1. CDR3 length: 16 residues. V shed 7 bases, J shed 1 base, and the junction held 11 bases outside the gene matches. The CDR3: CASNSYRGTSNTEAFF. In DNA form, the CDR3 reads TGTGCCAGCAACTCTTACAGGGGGACTTCGAACACTGAAGCTTTCTTT.